One sample yielded the 32 T cell receptor beta chains listed below, sequenced in a study of T cells in women clearing cervical HPV infection. Assay: immunoSEQ multiplex PCR; the TCRdb copy retains only in-frame clones and omits some. The sample data list about 39,000 clones. Sequenced: blood buffy coat. Receptor source: a woman between 18 and 75 years old with a cervical HPV16 infection that either progressed to CIN3+ or cleared (not recorded which).

To note about this clone: The sequenced fragment ends 3 residues before the CDR3 boundary, so the rest is inferred from the germline J gene. The rearrangement links TRBV5-1 to TRBJ2-5; 8 positions agree with TRBD2. Germline V gene sequence: CDR1 SGHRS, CDR2 YFSETQ. V trimming: 2 bases; J trimming: 1 base; junction bases outside the gene matches: 1. The CDR3 length is 14 residues. The sequenced part of the CDR3 DNA is TGCGCCAGCAGCTTAGGACTAGCCCAAGAGACC. Translated, it gives CASSLGLAQET. The CDR3 as a whole reads CASSLGLAQETQYF. Full variable domain (missing parts from reference TRBV5-1 and TRBJ2-5): KAGVTQTPRYLIKTRGQQVTLSCSPISGHRSVSWYQQTPGQGLQFLFEYFSETQRNKGNFPGRFSGRQFSNSRSEMNVSTLELGDSALYLCASSLGLAQETQYFGPGTRLLVL.

On this clone: In the same sample, other DNA sequences code for this CDR3. The CDR3: CASSSGTGGGGYTF. CDR3 DNA, as far as it was read: TGTGCCAGCAGCTCCGGGACAGGGGGTGGTGGC. The chain carries TRBV5-6 and TRBJ1-2; 11 bases map to TRBD1. The read finishes 3 residues shy of the CDR3 end, and the germline J gene is used to complete it. Germline V gene lookup returns CDR1 SGHDT and CDR2 YYEEEE. The CDR3 runs to 14 residues. V shed 3 bases and J 7 bases; nucleotides not matched to a gene: 5.

About this clone itself: The CDR3 extends 3 residues past the end of the read, so its final part is completed from the germline J gene. This chain joins TRBV19 and TRBJ1-5; D is unclear. The V gene lost 9 bases and the J gene lost 0 bases, with 18 bases spanning the gap. The CDR3 length is 16 residues. The germline gives CDR1 LNHDA, CDR2 SQIVND (reference sequence). The sequenced CDR3 bases are TGTGCCAGCCAAGGTGCGACAATGAATAGCAATCAGCCC. Its protein product is CASQGATMNSNQP. The full CDR3 protein reads CASQGATMNSNQPQHF.

A note on this clone: The read stops 3 residues short of the end of the CDR3; the missing end is completed from the germline J gene. The chain carries TRBV20-1 and TRBJ2-3; weak D call: TRBD1 (7 bases). The CDR3 is made up of 16 amino acids. Looked up from germline, CDR1 is DFQATT and CDR2 is SNEGSKA (reference sequence). Trimming removed 5 bases from V and 2 bases from J, with 20 bases in between. The CDR3 bases that were read are TGCAGTGCTCAGGGGGGTCGCGGGATTTCCACAGATACG. Residues: CSAQGGRGISTDT. The whole CDR3 is CSAQGGRGISTDTQYF.

In regard to this clone: The read falls 3 residues short of the CDR3 end, and the missing part is taken from the germline J gene. In the same sample, other DNA sequences code for this CDR3. The chain carries TRBV5-1 and TRBJ2-3; a weak D match, TRBD1 (6 bases). The germline gives CDR1 SGHRS, CDR2 YFSETQ. The CDR3 covers 14 residues. V lost 5 bases to trimming and J lost 0 bases, with 10 bases between them. CDR3 DNA, as far as it was read: TGCGCCAGCAGGACAGGACCTAGCACAGATACG. Residues: CASRTGPSTDT. The whole CDR3 sequence reads CASRTGPSTDTQYF.

Comment on this clone: The read gets to within 3 residues of the CDR3 end, and the germline J gene fills in the rest. This chain joins TRBV5-6 and TRBJ2-7; 8 bases are a match to TRBD1. The CDR3 is 14 residues long. CDR1 is SGHDT and CDR2 is YYEEEE in the germline V gene. J lost 3 bases, V lost 3 bases, and 5 bases had no gene match. Incomplete CDR3 DNA: TGTGCCAGCAGCTCGGGACAGGCTAACTACGAG. This codes for CASSSGQANYE. The CDR3 reads in full as CASSSGQANYEQYF.

Concerning this clone: The DNA ends 3 residues before the CDR3 does, and the rest of the CDR3 is filled in from the germline J gene. The rearrangement links TRBV7-9 to TRBJ2-5, with D tentatively TRBD2 (6 bases). The CDR3 totals 14 residues. Trimming took 1 base from V and 2 from J, leaving 8 bases between them. Germline loops: CDR1 SEHNR, CDR2 FQNEAQ (reference sequence). CDR3 DNA, as far as it was read: TGTGCCAGCAGCTTAGGTGGGGGGCAAGAGACC. Translated, it gives CASSLGGGQET. The entire CDR3 sequence reads CASSLGGGQETQYF.

Comments on this clone: Sequencing ends 3 residues short of the CDR3 end; the germline J gene provides the rest. The chain carries TRBV20-1 and TRBJ2-1; TRBD1 is a possible D gene (5 bases). The germline V and J ends were trimmed by 6 bases and 9 bases, with 15 bases remaining between them. The germline CDR1 and CDR2 sequences are DFQATT and SNEGSKA (reference sequence). The CDR3 contains 12 residues. This chain's CDR3 is CSAPATESEQFF. The covered CDR3 bases are TGCAGTGCCCCCGCGACAGAGAGTGAG.

With regard to this clone: The sequence runs out 3 residues before the end of the CDR3; the remainder is reconstructed from the germline J gene. The genes are TRBV7-9 and TRBJ2-2; tentative D call: TRBD2 (6 bases). Germline CDR1 and CDR2: SEHNR and FQNEAQ (reference sequence). The CDR3 consists of 13 residues. The CDR3 is CASSYRGAWKLFF. The CDR3 bases that were read are TGTGCCAGCAGCTACCGCGGGGCTTGGAAG.

On this clone: The DNA ends 3 residues before the CDR3 does, and the rest of the CDR3 is filled in from the germline J gene. The chain uses TRBV11-3 and TRBJ1-1, with TRBD1 matching over 7 bases. The CDR3 extends over 14 amino acids. Germline V gene data show CDR1 as SGHNT and CDR2 as YENEEA. The V and J ends lost 5 bases and 5 bases, in that order; junction bases with no gene match: 8. CDR3 region: CASSTRTGETEAFF. CDR3 bases read: TGTGCCAGCAGCACTAGGACAGGTGAAACTGAA.

Turning to this clone: The read terminates 3 residues before the CDR3 end, so the remaining end is supplied by the germline J gene. The rearrangement joins TRBV29-1 to TRBJ2-3; 9 bases are shared with TRBD1. Germline V gene lookup returns CDR1 SQVTM and CDR2 ANQGSEA. With 3 bases clipped from V and 3 bases from J, the junction kept 4 bases outside the gene matches. CDR3 length: 14 amino acids. CDR3 amino acids: CSVDGTGRTDTQYF. CDR3 bases read: TGCAGCGTTGATGGGACAGGGAGGACAGATACG.

As regards this clone: Coverage ceases 3 residues before the CDR3 finishes, and the germline J gene fills in the end. The chain employs TRBV5-6 and TRBJ1-1, with TRBD1 as a possible D gene (5 bases). This CDR3 is 13 amino acids long. The germline gives CDR1 SGHDT, CDR2 YYEEEE. The CDR3: CASSLVHRREAFF. The CDR3 DNA, read in part, is TGTGCCAGCAGCTTGGTCCACAGGAGAGAA.

Of note for this clone: The CDR3 is cut off 3 residues early in the read; its end comes from the germline J gene. The V call is TRBV7-9, the J call TRBJ1-6; TRBD1 aligns across 7 bases. Trimming at V came to 1 base and at J to 9 bases, leaving 3 bases not matched to a gene. In germline, CDR1 is SEHNR, CDR2 FQNEAQ (reference sequence). The CDR3 is 14 residues long. The part of the CDR3 DNA that was read is TGTGCCAGCAGCTTAGGACAGGGAGGTTCACCC. Its translation is CASSLGQGGSP. In full, the CDR3 is CASSLGQGGSPLHF.

Details on this clone: The observed sequence ends 3 residues before the CDR3 terminus, with the missing tail filled in from the germline J gene. The gene calls are TRBV5-1 and TRBJ1-1, with D unclear. The germline V and J ends were trimmed by 0 bases and 0 bases, with 6 bases remaining between them. The CDR3 consists of 14 residues. Germline assignment: CDR1 SGHRS and CDR2 YFSETQ. Partial CDR3 DNA: TGCGCCAGCAGCTTGGGACACATGAACACTGAA. Amino acids: CASSLGHMNTE. The whole CDR3 sequence reads CASSLGHMNTEAFF.

As to this clone: Coverage ceases 3 residues before the CDR3 finishes, and the germline J gene fills in the end. The rearrangement uses TRBV2 and TRBJ1-6; unclear D gene. The germline V and J ends were trimmed by 1 base and 9 bases, with 4 bases remaining between them. The germline gives CDR1 SNHLY, CDR2 FYNNEI. The CDR3 consists of 12 residues. The CDR3 DNA, read in part, is TGTGCCAGCAGTGAAGACACTTCACCC. Its protein product is CASSEDTSP. The full CDR3 protein is CASSEDTSPLHF.

Comment on this clone: Sequencing ends 3 residues short of the CDR3 end; the germline J gene provides the rest. The chain links TRBV6-2 or TRBV6-3 to TRBJ2-5; the match to TRBD1 covers 8 bases. Trimming at V came to 2 bases and at J to 5 bases, leaving 4 bases not matched to a gene. The CDR3 spans 14 residues. CDR1 and CDR2 from the germline V gene are MNHEY and SVGEGT. CDR3 bases read: TGTGCCAGCAGTTACCCGGACAGGGTGGAGACC. Amino acid sequence: CASSYPDRVET. Given in full, the CDR3 is CASSYPDRVETQYF.

Of note for this clone: The read is 3 residues too short to cover the CDR3 end, so that end is filled in from the germline J gene. The chain is built from TRBV7-2 and TRBJ2-5; 7 bases agree with TRBD1. Per germline, CDR1 SGHTA and CDR2 FQGNSA. The J segment lost 0 bases and the V segment lost 5 bases, leaving 6 bases of the junction unmatched. This CDR3 has 15 residues. The DNA read from the CDR3 is TGTGCCAGCAGCCGCCGGACAGGCAACCAAGAGACC. Encoded protein: CASSRRTGNQET. In full, the CDR3 is CASSRRTGNQETQYF.

In the case of this clone: The DNA ends 3 residues before the CDR3 does, and the rest of the CDR3 is filled in from the germline J gene. The chain couples TRBV20-1 to TRBJ2-5; possibly TRBD1 for D (5 bases). This CDR3 contains 16 residues. From germline, CDR1 is DFQATT and CDR2 SNEGSKA (reference sequence). Partial CDR3 DNA: TGCAGTGCTAGAGTTAGGGGAACCATCTACACAGATACC. Encoded protein: CSARVRGTIYTDT. Given in full, the CDR3 is CSARVRGTIYTDTQYF.

As to this clone: The read terminates 3 residues ahead of where the CDR3 ends, so the germline J gene completes it. The chain recombines TRBV30 with TRBJ1-2, with a weak D call TRBD1 (5 bases). CDR3 length: 15 amino acids. Germline-derived CDR1 and CDR2 are GTSNPN and SVGIG (reference sequence). Here the CDR3 reads CAWSRSGGGYDTYTF. The part of the CDR3 DNA that was read is TGTGCCTGGAGTCGAAGCGGGGGTGGTTACGATACC.

With regard to this clone: The CDR3 extends 3 residues past the end of the read, so its final part is completed from the germline J gene. V and J are TRBV4-1 and TRBJ2-3; D remains ambiguous. Germline CDR1 and CDR2: MGHRA and YSYEKL. V was clipped by 3 bases and J by 1 base, with 11 bases between them. CDR3 length: 15 residues. CDR3 protein: CASSHQTPGTDTQYF. The CDR3 DNA, read in part, is TGCGCCAGCAGCCACCAGACTCCCGGCACAGATACG.

In regard to this clone: The read ends 3 residues before the CDR3 terminus; that terminus is restored from the germline J gene. The J gene is TRBJ2-5, the V gene TRBV5-1, with TRBD2 matching over 10 bases. Germline CDR1 reads SGHRS; CDR2 reads YFSETQ. This CDR3 region has 17 residues. CDR3: CASSLPGLAEGSDTQYF. The CDR3 bases that were read are TGCGCCAGCAGCCTACCTGGACTAGCGGAGGGCTCAGATACC. The whole variable domain, remainder taken from reference TRBV5-1 and TRBJ2-5, is KAGVTQTPRYLIKTRGQQVTLSCSPISGHRSVSWYQQTPGQGLQFLFEYFSETQRNKGNFPGRFSGRQFSNSRSEMNVSTLELGDSALYLCASSLPGLAEGSDTQYFGPGTRLLVL.

Concerning this clone itself: The DNA ends 3 residues before the CDR3 does, and the rest of the CDR3 is filled in from the germline J gene. V gene TRBV20-1 combines with J gene TRBJ2-7; 10 bases are a match to TRBD1. The CDR3 is 12 residues long. Germline lookup yields CDR1 DFQATT and CDR2 SNEGSKA (reference sequence). V shed 6 bases and J 2 bases; nucleotides not matched to a gene: 1. The CDR3 sequence is CSAGQGAYEQYF. The sequenced CDR3 bases are TGCAGTGCAGGACAGGGGGCCTACGAG.

Regarding this clone: Sequencing ends 3 residues short of the CDR3 end; the germline J gene provides the rest. The chain has TRBV7-9 and TRBJ2-1; 11 bases agree with TRBD2. The CDR3 runs to 15 residues. Trimming at V came to 5 bases and at J to 2 bases, leaving 2 bases not matched to a gene. Germline-derived CDR1 and CDR2 are SEHNR and FQNEAQ (reference sequence). The sequenced part of the CDR3 DNA is TGTGCCAGCAGCACTAGCGGGAGCACCTACAATGAG. This encodes CASSTSGSTYNE. In full, the CDR3 is CASSTSGSTYNEQFF.

Turning to this clone: The read terminates 3 residues ahead of where the CDR3 ends, so the germline J gene completes it. The chain is built from TRBV11-2 and TRBJ1-3; the match to TRBD1 covers 7 bases. The germline V gene encodes CDR1 SGHAT and CDR2 FQNNGV. V was pared by 3 bases and J by 8 bases, with 7 bases of the junction left unmatched. This CDR3 is built from 14 residues. The CDR3 DNA, read in part, is TGTGCCAGCAGCTTTGCGACAGGGCTAGACACC. This gives the protein CASSFATGLDT. The entire CDR3 protein reads CASSFATGLDTIYF. Full variable domain (remainder filled in from reference TRBV11-2 and TRBJ1-3): EAGVAQSPRYKIIEKRQSVAFWCNPISGHATLYWYQQILGQGPKLLIQFQNNGVVDDSQLPKDRFSAERLKGVDSTLKIQPAKLEDSAVYLCASSFATGLDTIYFGEGSWLTVV.

Note on this clone: The read ends 3 residues shy of where the CDR3 ends; the end is completed using the germline J gene. The rearrangement links TRBV30 to TRBJ2-6; D possibly corresponds to TRBD1 (5 bases). The CDR3 runs to 14 residues. Germline loops: CDR1 GTSNPN, CDR2 SVGIG (reference sequence). The V and J ends lost 4 bases and 4 bases respectively, with 11 bases between them. The CDR3 spells CAWIFPGGANVLTF. The part of the CDR3 DNA that was read is TGTGCCTGGATATTTCCAGGGGGGGCCAACGTC.

A note on this clone: The DNA ends 3 residues before the CDR3 does, and the rest of the CDR3 is filled in from the germline J gene. The chain couples TRBV4-2 to TRBJ2-1; tentatively, D is TRBD2 (6 bases). V was clipped by 3 bases and J by 0 bases, with 21 bases between them. The germline V gene has CDR1 LGHNA and CDR2 YNFKEQ. The CDR3 totals 19 residues. CDR3 bases read: TGTGCCAGCAGCCACGCGGATAGCGGTAAAACTTACTCCTACAATGAG. Translation: CASSHADSGKTYSYNE. The CDR3, in full, reads CASSHADSGKTYSYNEQFF.

For this clone: The CDR3 goes on 3 residues after the read ends, and that part is filled in from the germline J gene. The V and J genes are TRBV30 and TRBJ2-5; 8 nucleotides agree with TRBD2. V was pared by 0 bases and J by 1 base, with 7 bases of the junction left unmatched. Per germline, CDR1 GTSNPN and CDR2 SVGIG (reference sequence). The CDR3 loop spans 16 amino acids. The covered CDR3 bases are TGTGCCTGGAGTGTCTATGGTAGCGGGACCCAAGAGACC. Translation gives CAWSVYGSGTQET. The CDR3 in its entirety is CAWSVYGSGTQETQYF.

A note on this clone: The read ends 3 residues shy of where the CDR3 ends; the end is completed using the germline J gene. This chain links TRBV13 with TRBJ1-2; D is possibly TRBD1 (6 bases). The CDR3 is 15 amino acids. Germline lookup yields CDR1 PRHDT and CDR2 FYEKMQ (reference sequence). CDR3 DNA, as far as it was read: TGTGCCAGCAGCTTAGGCCGGGGGGGGGCGGAAGGC. This translates into CASSLGRGGAEG. The entire CDR3 reads CASSLGRGGAEGYTF.

Details on this clone: Read sequence stops 3 residues before the CDR3 end, and the germline J gene provides the missing end. The rearrangement joins TRBV6-2 or TRBV6-3 to TRBJ2-7, with a possible D match to TRBD1 (6 bases). The CDR3 spans 13 residues. Trimming shortened V by 4 bases and J by 3 bases, and 10 bases separated the two germline ends. Germline V CDR1 and CDR2: MNHEY, SVGEGT. The part of the CDR3 DNA that was read is TGTGCCAGCAGTTCAACAGGGAACTACGAG. This sequence encodes CASSSTGNYE. The complete CDR3 sequence is CASSSTGNYEQYF.

A note on this clone: The read falls 3 residues short of the CDR3 end, and the missing part is taken from the germline J gene. The rearrangement joins TRBV20-1 to TRBJ1-2; D may be TRBD1 (6 bases). CDR3 length equals 14 residues. The V end lost 0 bases, the J end lost 4 bases, and 12 bases lay between the germline ends. Per germline, CDR1 DFQATT and CDR2 SNEGSKA (reference sequence). CDR3 in amino acids: CSARDPTGSYGYTF. CDR3 bases read: TGCAGTGCTAGAGATCCGACAGGCTCCTATGGC.

On this clone itself: The read stops 3 residues short of the end of the CDR3; the missing end is completed from the germline J gene. Other DNA sequences in the sample encode the same CDR3. The chain has TRBV19 and TRBJ1-3; D gene uncertain. Trimming shortened V by 9 bases and J by 3 bases, and 6 bases separated the two germline ends. The germline V gene has CDR1 LNHDA and CDR2 SQIVND (reference sequence). This CDR3 spans 11 amino acids. The CDR3 bases that were read are TGTGCCAGCCGGGTTGGAAACACC. Protein sequence: CASRVGNT. The whole CDR3 is CASRVGNTIYF.

With respect to this clone: The missing CDR3 end, 3 residues past where the read stops, is filled in from the germline J gene. V gene TRBV20-1 combines with J gene TRBJ2-1, with D perhaps matching TRBD1 (5 bases). The CDR3 totals 13 residues. The ends were cut back, 5 bases at V and 7 bases at J, with 15 bases in the middle. In germline, CDR1 is DFQATT, CDR2 SNEGSKA (reference sequence). The CDR3 protein is CSAPGPSRNEQFF. The CDR3 DNA, read in part, is TGCAGTGCTCCAGGGCCTTCAAGAAATGAG.